Following are 9 T cell receptor beta chains from one sample sequenced in a study of CD4 and CD8 cells across lung adenocarcinoma regions. One entry per CDR3 protein, called by TCRdb with MiXCR from the PCR reads. The sample contains more than 11,000 distinct CDR3 sequences, 35% to 55% of which appear only once. Specimen: CD4+ T cells from the center of a lung tumor. These receptors were collected from a male donor with lung adenocarcinoma. The CD4 and CD8 labels of this study may be unreliable.

Of note for this clonotype: One end of the junction fails to match germline, which may point to a read error. The V and J genes are TRBV6-4 and TRBJ2-5, with 7 bases matching TRBD2. This CDR3 spans 15 amino acids. Germline V CDR1 and CDR2: MRHNA, SNTAGT. The CDR3 DNA sequence: TGTGCCAGGGGGGACGGGAGCGGGGACCAAGAGACGCAGTACTTT. It yields the protein CARGDGSGDQETQYF.

For this clonotype: The junction departs from germline at one end; a sequencing error may be responsible. The chain is built from TRBV6-1 and TRBJ2-3, with 8 bases fitting TRBD2. Germline V gene sequence: CDR1 MNHNS, CDR2 SASEGT. The CDR3 covers 15 residues. CDR3 nucleotides: TGTGCCAGCAGTGATACAGCGGGAGAAAAAGATACGCAGTACTTT. The encoded protein is CASSDTAGEKDTQYF.

By its share, this clonotype is medium-sized (0.01 to 0.1%). The chain combines TRBV10-2 with TRBJ2-5; 10 bases map to TRBD2. V shed 0 bases and J 5 bases; nucleotides not matched to a gene: 3. Germline lookup yields CDR1 WSHSY and CDR2 SAAADI. The CDR3 consists of 15 residues. The CDR3 bases are TGCGCCAGCAGTGAGTCGGAGCGGGGGGGGGAGACCCAGTACTTC. Its protein product is CASSESERGGETQYF.

Details on this clonotype: The junction differs from germline at one of its ends, possibly a read error. The rearrangement joins TRBV6-5 to TRBJ2-3, with TRBD2 as a possible D gene (6 bases). The CDR3 extends over 15 amino acids. Germline V gene lookup returns CDR1 MNHEY and CDR2 SVGAGI. As DNA, the CDR3 is TGTGCCAGCAGTTACCTCCAGGCGGAGGGAGATATGCAGTACTTT. This sequence encodes CASSYLQAEGDMQYF.

Sample share makes this clonotype medium-sized (0.01 to 0.1%). The CDR3 loop reads CASRVTGQDTQYF. The CDR3 coding sequence is TGTGCCAGCAGGGTGACAGGGCAAGATACGCAGTATTTT. The gene calls are TRBV6-1 and TRBJ2-3, with 7 bases that match TRBD1. The V and J ends lost 6 bases and 5 bases, in that order; junction bases with no gene match: 5. The V gene's germline CDR1 is MNHNS and CDR2 SASEGT. The CDR3 is 13 residues long.

This clonotype was picked up one time. Germline is not matched at one junction end, which may reflect a read error. V gene TRBV19 combines with J gene TRBJ2-7, with TRBD2 matching 8 bases. The CDR3 has 16 amino acids. CDR1 and CDR2 from the germline V gene are LNHDA and SQIVND (reference sequence). CDR3 bases: TGTGCCAGTATTATACGGACTAGCCCTTTTACCTACGAGCAGTACTTC. It encodes CASIIRTSPFTYEQYF.

Sample share makes this clonotype medium-sized (0.01 to 0.1%). The chain joins TRBV27 to TRBJ2-1, with D tentatively TRBD2 (7 bases). V gave up 0 bases and J gave up 6 bases, with 12 bases separating them. Germline assignment: CDR1 MNHEY and CDR2 SMNVEV (reference sequence). The CDR3 sequence is 15 residues long. This CDR3 is CASSLSRGGTNEQFF. In DNA form, the CDR3 reads TGTGCCAGCAGTTTATCAAGGGGGGGAACCAATGAGCAGTTCTTC.

The chain carries TRBV4-1 and TRBJ2-3; 7 nucleotides agree with TRBD2. CDR3 length: 16 residues. Germline assignment: CDR1 MGHRA and CDR2 YSYEKL. Losses at the gene ends were 1 base for V and 2 bases for J; bases not matched to a gene: 6. CDR3 in DNA: TGCGCCAGCAGCCAAGTCAGCGGGACCTACACAGATACGCAGTATTTT. The encoded protein is CASSQVSGTYTDTQYF.

In its sample, this clonotype was seen many times. The CDR3 DNA reads TGTGCCAGCAGTGAAAAGCGACAGGGGATAACAGATACGCAGTATTTT. This codes for CASSEKRQGITDTQYF. The chain recombines TRBV6-1 with TRBJ2-3; TRBD1 aligns across 8 bases. J was trimmed by 3 bases and V by 2 bases; bases with no gene match: 7. The V gene's germline CDR1 is MNHNS and CDR2 SASEGT. This CDR3 has 16 residues.